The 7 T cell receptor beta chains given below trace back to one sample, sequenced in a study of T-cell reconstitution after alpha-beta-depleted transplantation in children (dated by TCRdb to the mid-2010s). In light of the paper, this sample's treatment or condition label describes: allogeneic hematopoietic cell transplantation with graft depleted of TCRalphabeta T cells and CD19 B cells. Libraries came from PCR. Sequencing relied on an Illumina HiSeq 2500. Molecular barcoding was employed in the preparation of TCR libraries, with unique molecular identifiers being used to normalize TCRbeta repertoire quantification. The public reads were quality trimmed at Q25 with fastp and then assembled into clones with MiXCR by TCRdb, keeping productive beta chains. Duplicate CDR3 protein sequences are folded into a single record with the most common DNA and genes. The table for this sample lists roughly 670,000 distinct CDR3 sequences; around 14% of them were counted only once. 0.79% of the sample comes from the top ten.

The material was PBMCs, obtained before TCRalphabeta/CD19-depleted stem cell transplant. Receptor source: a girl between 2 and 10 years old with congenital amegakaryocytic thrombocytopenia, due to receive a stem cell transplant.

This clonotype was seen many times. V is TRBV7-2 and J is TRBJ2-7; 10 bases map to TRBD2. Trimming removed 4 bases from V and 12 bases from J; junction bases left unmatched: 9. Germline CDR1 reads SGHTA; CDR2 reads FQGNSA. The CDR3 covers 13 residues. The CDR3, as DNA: TGTGCCAGCAGCTCCGTACCTAGCGGGAGTAGGTACTTC. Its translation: CASSSVPSGSRYF.

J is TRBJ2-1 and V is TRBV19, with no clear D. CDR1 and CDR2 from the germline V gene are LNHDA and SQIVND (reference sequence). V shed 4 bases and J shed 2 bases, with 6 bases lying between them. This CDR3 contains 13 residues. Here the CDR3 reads CASSSMPYNEQFF. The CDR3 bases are TGTGCCAGTAGTAGTATGCCCTACAATGAGCAGTTCTTC. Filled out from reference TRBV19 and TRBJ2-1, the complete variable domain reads DGGITQSPKYLFRKEGQNVTLSCEQNLNHDAMYWYRQDPGQGLRLIYYSQIVNDFQKGDIAEGYSVSREKKESFPLTVTSAQKNPTAFYLCASSSMPYNEQFFGPGTRLTVL.

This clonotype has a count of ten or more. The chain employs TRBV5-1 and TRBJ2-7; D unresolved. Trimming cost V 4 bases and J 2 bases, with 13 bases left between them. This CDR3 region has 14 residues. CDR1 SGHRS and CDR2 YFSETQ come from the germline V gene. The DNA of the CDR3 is TGCGCCAGCAGCAGGAAGGACCGTGCCTACGAGCAGTACTTC. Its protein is CASSRKDRAYEQYF. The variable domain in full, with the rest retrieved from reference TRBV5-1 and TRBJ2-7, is KAGVTQTPRYLIKTRGQQVTLSCSPISGHRSVSWYQQTPGQGLQFLFEYFSETQRNKGNFPGRFSGRQFSNSRSEMNVSTLELGDSALYLCASSRKDRAYEQYFGPGTRLTVT.

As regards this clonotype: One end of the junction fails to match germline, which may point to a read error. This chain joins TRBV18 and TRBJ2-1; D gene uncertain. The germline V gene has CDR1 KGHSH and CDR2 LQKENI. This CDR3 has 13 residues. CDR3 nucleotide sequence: TGTGCCAGCACCCCAACATACTACGATGAGCAGTTCTTC. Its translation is CASTPTYYDEQFF.

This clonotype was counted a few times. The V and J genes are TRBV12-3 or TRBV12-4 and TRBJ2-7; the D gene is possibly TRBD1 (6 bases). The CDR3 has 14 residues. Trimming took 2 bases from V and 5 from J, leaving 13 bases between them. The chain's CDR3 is CASSLRGFGHEQYF. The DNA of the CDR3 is TGTGCCAGCAGTTTAAGGGGGTTCGGGCACGAGCAGTACTTC.

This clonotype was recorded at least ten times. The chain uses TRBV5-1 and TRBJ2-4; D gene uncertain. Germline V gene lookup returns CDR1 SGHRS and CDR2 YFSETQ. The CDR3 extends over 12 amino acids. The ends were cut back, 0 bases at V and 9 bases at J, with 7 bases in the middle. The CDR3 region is CASSLAGFIQYF. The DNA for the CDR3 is TGCGCCAGCAGCTTGGCCGGGTTCATTCAGTACTTC. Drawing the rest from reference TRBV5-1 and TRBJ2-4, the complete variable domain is KAGVTQTPRYLIKTRGQQVTLSCSPISGHRSVSWYQQTPGQGLQFLFEYFSETQRNKGNFPGRFSGRQFSNSRSEMNVSTLELGDSALYLCASSLAGFIQYFGAGTRLSVL.

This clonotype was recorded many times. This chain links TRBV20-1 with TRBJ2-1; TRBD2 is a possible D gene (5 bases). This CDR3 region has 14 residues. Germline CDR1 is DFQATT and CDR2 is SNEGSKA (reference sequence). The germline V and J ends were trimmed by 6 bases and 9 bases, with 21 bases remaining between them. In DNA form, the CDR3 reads TGCAGTGCGGTGAGGAGGTCCCGTCTAACTGAGCAGTTCTTC. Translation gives CSAVRRSRLTEQFF.